This T cell receptor (beta chain) was profiled in a study of blood T cell repertoires in COVID-19. CDR3 size: 16 residues. Germline CDR1 reads KGHSH; CDR2 reads LQKENI. V was pared by 6 bases and J by 3 bases, with 7 bases of the junction left unmatched. Sequenced by immunoSEQ multiplex PCR; TCRdb stores in-frame clones only, minus some. The sample shows 140,000 or so clones, about 88% of them seen only once. The specimen sequenced was peripheral blood. The chain uses TRBV18 and TRBJ2-2; TRBD1 matches at 10 bases. This clonotype originated in a human donor with acute or convalescent COVID-19. The donor label of this sample is uncertain. Here the CDR3 reads CASSTRGTGDTGELFF. CDR3 coding DNA: TGTGCCAGCTCCACCCGAGGGACAGGGGACACCGGGGAGCTGTTTTTT.